This entry describes one T cell receptor beta chain. In the study's own analysis: Individual samples carried between about 20,000 and 700,000 TCRs, with 85,000 to 100,000 as the median. TCRdb reanalysed the 5' RACE reads using MiXCR and keeps one entry per CDR3 protein. TCRdb, not the authors, supplied the V and J calls. The table shows 110,000 or so distinct CDR3 sequences, with 19% occurring only once. The V gene's germline CDR1 is DFQATT and CDR2 SNEGSKA (reference sequence). The CDR3 length is 17 residues. Trimming shortened V by 0 bases and J by 2 bases, and 17 bases separated the two germline ends. From whole blood left unfractionated, total RNA was extracted. The data are from a study of human T cells and chemical hapten exposure.

The sequence was collected from a human donor in good health. This chain joins TRBV20-1 and TRBJ1-5; unclear D gene. The DNA of the CDR3 is TGCAGTGCTAGAGATCAGAACAGACTCTTAGGCAATCAGCCCCAGCATTTT. This encodes CSARDQNRLLGNQPQHF.